These T cell receptor beta chains were read from a single sample in a study of cytomegalovirus exposure and HLA in healthy donors. Repertoires were generated with immunoSEQ multiplex PCR, while TCRdb's copy carries only in-frame clones and drops some. The repertoire holds about 31,000 clones, with 40% to 45% as singletons. The sequenced material came from PBMCs. All receptors come from a woman in her forties or fifties in good health and CMV-seronegative. Each CDR3 is given with its conserved first and last residue. A D gene is named only where the DNA matches it firmly. Some rows have no size entry. The others give once, few or many, or a class for an expanded clone.

V gene: TRBV11-2
J gene: TRBJ2-5
clone size: once
D gene: TRBD1
CDR3 DNA: TGTGCCAGCAGCTTAGGGGACAGGGCCGACAAAGAGACCCAGTACTTC
CDR3 protein: CASSLGDRADKETQYF

V gene: TRBV5-6
J gene: TRBJ2-3
clone size: .
D gene: TRBD2
CDR3 DNA: TGTGCCAGCAGCCTCGGACTAGCCGGAGATACGCAGTATTTT
CDR3 protein: CASSLGLAGDTQYF

V gene: TRBV7-2
J gene: TRBJ1-1
clone size: .
D gene: TRBD1
CDR3 DNA: TGTGCCAGCAGTCTTGACCGGGACAGGGCCGGCACTGAAGCTTTCTTT
CDR3 protein: CASSLDRDRAGTEAFF

V gene: TRBV30
J gene: TRBJ1-2
clone size: .
D gene: .
CDR3 DNA: TGTGCCTGGAGTGTCGACAGGGGCTACACCTTC
CDR3 protein: CAWSVDRGYTF

V gene: TRBV25-1
J gene: TRBJ1-4
clone size: .
D gene: TRBD1
CDR3 DNA: TGTGCCAGCAGTTCAACAGGGGGCATTAATGAAAAACTGTTTTTT
CDR3 protein: CASSSTGGINEKLFF

V gene: TRBV7-9
J gene: TRBJ2-5
clone size: .
D gene: TRBD1
CDR3 DNA: TGTGCCAGCAGCCGGGACAGGAGACAAGAGACCCAGTACTTC
CDR3 protein: CASSRDRRQETQYF

V gene: TRBV18
J gene: TRBJ2-7
clone size: .
D gene: .
CDR3 DNA: TGTGCCAGCTCACCAGGGGCAGGGAACTACGAGCAGTACTTC
CDR3 protein: CASSPGAGNYEQYF

V gene: TRBV9
J gene: TRBJ2-1
clone size: .
D gene: .
CDR3 DNA: TGTGCCAGCAGCCCTAAGGACTCCTACAATGGGCAGTTCTTC
CDR3 protein: CASSPKDSYNGQFF

V gene: TRBV7-2
J gene: TRBJ2-5
clone size: few
D gene: TRBD2
CDR3 DNA: TGTGCCAGCAGCTTAGCCCCCCCGGGCGGGAGGGCCGGAACCCAAGAGACCCAGTACTTC
CDR3 protein: CASSLAPPGGRAGTQETQYF

V gene: TRBV5-1
J gene: TRBJ2-7
clone size: few
D gene: .
CDR3 DNA: TGCGCCAGCAGCTTGGGCGGGAACACCTACGAGCAGTACTTC
CDR3 protein: CASSLGGNTYEQYF

V gene: TRBV6-1
J gene: TRBJ1-2
clone size: .
D gene: .
CDR3 DNA: TGTGCCAGCAGCCCCGAGGCACCGAACCACTATGGCTACACCTTC
CDR3 protein: CASSPEAPNHYGYTF

V gene: TRBV13
J gene: TRBJ2-5
clone size: .
D gene: .
CDR3 DNA: TGTGCCAGCAGCTTAGCCCAGGGGGGAAAAGAGACCCAGTACTTC
CDR3 protein: CASSLAQGGKETQYF

V gene: TRBV29-1
J gene: TRBJ2-7
clone size: .
D gene: TRBD1
CDR3 DNA: TGCAGCGTTGAATCCCATGCCAGGGGGCGCGAGCAGTACTTC
CDR3 protein: CSVESHARGREQYF

V gene: TRBV7-9
J gene: TRBJ2-6
clone size: .
D gene: TRBD1
CDR3 DNA: TGTGCCAGCAGCGTTACAGGGGTTTCAGGGGCCAACGTCCTGACTTTC
CDR3 protein: CASSVTGVSGANVLTF

V gene: TRBV19
J gene: TRBJ1-5
clone size: few
D gene: TRBD1
CDR3 DNA: TGTGCCAGTAGTACGCTCGGGGGACAGGGGGCGGGTCAGCCCCAGCATTTT
CDR3 protein: CASSTLGGQGAGQPQHF

V gene: TRBV30
J gene: TRBJ1-5
clone size: .
D gene: .
CDR3 DNA: TGTGCCTGGAGTAAAGGGAGGGAGGGGGAGCAGCCCCAGCATTTT
CDR3 protein: CAWSKGREGEQPQHF

V gene: TRBV18
J gene: TRBJ2-7
clone size: .
D gene: TRBD1
CDR3 DNA: TGTGCCAGCTCACCACCGCTGGGGACAGGGGGGAACGAGCAGTACTTC
CDR3 protein: CASSPPLGTGGNEQYF

V gene: TRBV2
J gene: TRBJ1-3
clone size: few
D gene: TRBD1
CDR3 DNA: TGTGCCTCCAGGGGACAGGGTTCGGTAACTGGAAACACCATATATTTT
CDR3 protein: CASRGQGSVTGNTIYF

V gene: TRBV7-9
J gene: TRBJ1-1
clone size: .
D gene: TRBD1
CDR3 DNA: TGTGCCAGCAGCTTACAGGGGGCGGACACTGAAGCTTTCTTT
CDR3 protein: CASSLQGADTEAFF

V gene: TRBV2
J gene: TRBJ1-1
clone size: .
D gene: TRBD1
CDR3 DNA: TGTGCCAGCATCCCGAGGGGGGACAGGGGCTTGAACACTGAAGCTTTCTTT
CDR3 protein: CASIPRGDRGLNTEAFF

V gene: TRBV11-2
J gene: TRBJ2-1
clone size: .
D gene: .
CDR3 DNA: TGTGCCACCCAGCTTATAATGCTAGAAAATGAGCAGTTCTTC
CDR3 protein: CATQLIMLENEQFF

V gene: TRBV11-3
J gene: TRBJ2-7
clone size: .
D gene: .
CDR3 DNA: TGTGCCAGCAGCCGTGGGGGGTTCCACGAGCAGTACTTC
CDR3 protein: CASSRGGFHEQYF

V gene: TRBV5-1
J gene: TRBJ2-5
clone size: .
D gene: TRBD1
CDR3 DNA: TGCGCCAGCAGCCCGGGGACAGGGCGCGGGCAAGAGACCCAGTACTTC
CDR3 protein: CASSPGTGRGQETQYF

V gene: TRBV23-1
J gene: TRBJ2-3
clone size: .
D gene: TRBD1
CDR3 DNA: TGCGCCAGCAGTCGCCCCGGACAGGGAAGATCGGATACGCAGTATTTT
CDR3 protein: CASSRPGQGRSDTQYF

V gene: TRBV5-1
J gene: TRBJ2-3
clone size: .
D gene: .
CDR3 DNA: TGCGCCAGCAGCTTTGCTAGCGCTGGCACAGATACGCAGTATTTT
CDR3 protein: CASSFASAGTDTQYF

V gene: TRBV7-2
J gene: TRBJ1-1
clone size: .
D gene: .
CDR3 DNA: TGTGCCAGCAGCCGGGGTGTTGAAGCTTTCTTT
CDR3 protein: CASSRGVEAFF

V gene: TRBV2
J gene: TRBJ1-1
clone size: few
D gene: .
CDR3 DNA: TGTGCCAGCAGCCGGGGATTCTTGAACACTGAAGCTTTCTTT
CDR3 protein: CASSRGFLNTEAFF